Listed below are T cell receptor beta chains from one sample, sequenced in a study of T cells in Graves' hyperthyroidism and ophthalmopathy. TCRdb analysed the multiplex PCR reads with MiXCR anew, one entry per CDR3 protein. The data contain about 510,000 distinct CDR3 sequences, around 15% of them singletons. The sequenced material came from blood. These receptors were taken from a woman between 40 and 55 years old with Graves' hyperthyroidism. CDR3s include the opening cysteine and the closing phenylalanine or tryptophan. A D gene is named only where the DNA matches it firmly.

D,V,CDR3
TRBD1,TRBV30,CAWSVKGAALEAFF
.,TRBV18,CASSPWDYNEQFF
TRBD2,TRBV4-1,CASSQGSSGRPYNEQFF
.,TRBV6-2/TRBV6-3,CASSYSSLGTYNEQFF
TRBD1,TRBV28,CASKTGVSNQPQHF
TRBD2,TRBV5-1,CASSLNLAGGSEQFF
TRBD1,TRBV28,CASSPKRGQKVTNEKLFF
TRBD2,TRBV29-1,CSVATSGRNEQYF
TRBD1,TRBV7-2,CASSLAWDRGTYEQYF
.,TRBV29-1,CSARDGPSTDTQYF
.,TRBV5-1,CASSSLGGTYEQYF